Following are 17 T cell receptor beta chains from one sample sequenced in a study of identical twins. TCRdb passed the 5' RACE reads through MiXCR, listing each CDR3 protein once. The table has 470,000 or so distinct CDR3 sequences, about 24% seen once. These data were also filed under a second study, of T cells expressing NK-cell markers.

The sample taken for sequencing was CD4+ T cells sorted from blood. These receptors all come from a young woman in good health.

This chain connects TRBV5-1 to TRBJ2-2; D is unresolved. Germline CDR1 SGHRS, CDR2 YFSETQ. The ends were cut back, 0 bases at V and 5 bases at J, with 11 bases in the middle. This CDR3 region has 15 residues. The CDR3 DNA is TGCGCCAGCAGCTTGGAGGGCGGTCCTACCGGGGAGCTGTTTTTT. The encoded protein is CASSLEGGPTGELFF.

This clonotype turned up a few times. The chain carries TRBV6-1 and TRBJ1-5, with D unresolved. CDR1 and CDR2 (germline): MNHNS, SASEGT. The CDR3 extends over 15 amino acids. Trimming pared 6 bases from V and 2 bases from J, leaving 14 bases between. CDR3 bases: TGTGCCAGCAGGCTCGAGAGGAGTGGCAATCAGCCCCAGCATTTT. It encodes CASRLERSGNQPQHF.

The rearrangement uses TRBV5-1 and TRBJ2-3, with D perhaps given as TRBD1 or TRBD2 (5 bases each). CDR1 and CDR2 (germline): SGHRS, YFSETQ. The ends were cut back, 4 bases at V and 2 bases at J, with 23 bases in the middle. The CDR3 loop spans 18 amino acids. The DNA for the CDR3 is TGCGCCAGCAGCCGGGGCCCAATCGTGGAGGCGGTCACAGATACGCAGTATTTT. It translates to CASSRGPIVEAVTDTQYF.

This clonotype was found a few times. The CDR3 loop reads CSARGADGYTF. DNA for the CDR3: TGCAGTGCTAGAGGGGCGGATGGCTACACCTTC. The J gene is TRBJ1-2, the V gene TRBV20-1; D uncertain. V gave up 1 base and J gave up 6 bases, with 6 bases separating them. This CDR3 contains 11 residues. Looked up from germline, CDR1 is DFQATT and CDR2 is SNEGSKA (reference sequence).

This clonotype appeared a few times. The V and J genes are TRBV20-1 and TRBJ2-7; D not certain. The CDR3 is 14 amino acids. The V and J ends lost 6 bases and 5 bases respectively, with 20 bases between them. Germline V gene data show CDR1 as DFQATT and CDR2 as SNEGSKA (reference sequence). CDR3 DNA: TGCAGTGCCGTTCAGACCGGTGGGCTCCACGAGCAGTACTTC. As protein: CSAVQTGGLHEQYF.

In DNA, the CDR3 is TGTGCCAGCAGCCAAGCGCACATCGACAGGGGCGGAAACACCATATATTTT. It codes for CASSQAHIDRGGNTIYF. The J gene is TRBJ1-3, the V gene TRBV3-1; TRBD1 matches at 8 bases. CDR1 and CDR2 (germline): LGHDT, YNNKEL (reference sequence). With V trimmed by 1 base and J by 4 bases, 9 bases remained unmatched. This CDR3 is built from 17 residues.

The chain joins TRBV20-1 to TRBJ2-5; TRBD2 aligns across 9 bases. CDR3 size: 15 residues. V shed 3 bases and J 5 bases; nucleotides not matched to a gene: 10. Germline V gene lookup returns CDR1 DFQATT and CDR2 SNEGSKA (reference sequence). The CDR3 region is CSASNLREGWETQYF. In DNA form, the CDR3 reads TGCAGTGCTAGTAATTTGCGGGAGGGGTGGGAGACCCAGTACTTC.

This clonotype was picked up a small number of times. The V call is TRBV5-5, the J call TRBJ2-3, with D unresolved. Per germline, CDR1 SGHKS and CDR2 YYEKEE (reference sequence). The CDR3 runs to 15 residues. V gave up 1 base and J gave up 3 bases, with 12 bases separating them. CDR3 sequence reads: CASSLTARATDTQYF. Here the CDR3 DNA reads TGTGCCAGCAGCTTGACTGCGAGAGCAACAGATACGCAGTATTTT. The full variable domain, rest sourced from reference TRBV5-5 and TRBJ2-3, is DAGVTQSPTHLIKTRGQQVTLRCSPISGHKSVSWYQQVLGQGPQFIFQYYEKEERGRGNFPDRFSARQFPNYSSELNVNALLLGDSALYLCASSLTARATDTQYFGPGTRLTVL.

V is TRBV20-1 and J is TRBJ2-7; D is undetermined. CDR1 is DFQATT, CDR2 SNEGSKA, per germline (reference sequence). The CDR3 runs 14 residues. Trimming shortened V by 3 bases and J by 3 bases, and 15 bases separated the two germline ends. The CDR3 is CSARVQRINYEQYF. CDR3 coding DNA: TGCAGTGCTAGGGTACAGAGGATAAACTACGAGCAGTACTTC.

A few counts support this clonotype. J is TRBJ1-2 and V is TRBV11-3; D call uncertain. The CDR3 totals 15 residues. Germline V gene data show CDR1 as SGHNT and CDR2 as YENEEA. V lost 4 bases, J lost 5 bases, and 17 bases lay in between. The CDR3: CASSSTGLTEYGYTF. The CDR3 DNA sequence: TGTGCCAGCAGCTCGACGGGCCTGACTGAATATGGCTACACCTTC. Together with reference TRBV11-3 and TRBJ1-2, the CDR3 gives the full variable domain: EAGVVQSPRYKIIEKKQPVAFWCNPISGHNTLYWYLQNLGQGPELLIRYENEEAVDDSQLPKDRFSAERLKGVDSTLKIQPAELGDSAVYLCASSSTGLTEYGYTFGSGTRLTVV.

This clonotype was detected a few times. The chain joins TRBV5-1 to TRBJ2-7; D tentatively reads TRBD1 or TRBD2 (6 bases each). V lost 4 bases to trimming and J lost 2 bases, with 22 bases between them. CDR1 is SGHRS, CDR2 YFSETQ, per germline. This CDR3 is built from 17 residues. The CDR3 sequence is CASSRGGLGGSPYEQYF. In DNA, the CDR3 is TGCGCCAGCAGCCGGGGCGGTTTGGGGGGCTCTCCCTACGAGCAGTACTTC.

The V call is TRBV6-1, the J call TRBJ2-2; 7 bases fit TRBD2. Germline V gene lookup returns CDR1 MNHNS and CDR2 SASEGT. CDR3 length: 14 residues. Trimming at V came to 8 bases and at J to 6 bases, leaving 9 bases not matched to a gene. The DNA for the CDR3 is TGTGCCAGCGGGCAGGGCCGGGAGGCCGGGGAGCTGTTTTTT. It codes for CASGQGREAGELFF.

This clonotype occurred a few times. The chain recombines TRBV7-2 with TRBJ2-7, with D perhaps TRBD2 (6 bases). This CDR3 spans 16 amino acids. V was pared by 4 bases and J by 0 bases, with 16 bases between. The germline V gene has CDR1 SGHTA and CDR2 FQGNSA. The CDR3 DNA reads TGTGCCAGCAGCTCACCCTATGGCGGGATCTCCTACGAGCAGTACTTC. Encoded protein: CASSSPYGGISYEQYF. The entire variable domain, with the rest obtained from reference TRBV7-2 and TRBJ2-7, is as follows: GAGVSQSPSNKVTEKGKDVELRCDPISGHTALYWYRQSLGQGLEFLIYFQGNSAPDKSGLPSDRFSAERTGGSVSTLTIQRTQQEDSAVYLCASSSPYGGISYEQYFGPGTRLTVT.

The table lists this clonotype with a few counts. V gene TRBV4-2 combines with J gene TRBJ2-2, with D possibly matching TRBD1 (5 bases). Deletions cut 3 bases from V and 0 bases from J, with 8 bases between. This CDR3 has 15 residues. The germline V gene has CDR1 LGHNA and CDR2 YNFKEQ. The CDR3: CASSHRAANTGELFF. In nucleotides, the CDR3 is TGTGCCAGCAGCCACAGGGCGGCGAACACCGGGGAGCTGTTTTTT.

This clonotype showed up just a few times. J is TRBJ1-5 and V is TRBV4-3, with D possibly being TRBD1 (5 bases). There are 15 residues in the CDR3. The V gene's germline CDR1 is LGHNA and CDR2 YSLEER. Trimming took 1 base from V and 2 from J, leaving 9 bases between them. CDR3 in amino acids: CASSQVEGGNQPQHF. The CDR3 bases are TGCGCCAGCAGCCAAGTAGAAGGGGGCAATCAGCCCCAGCATTTT.

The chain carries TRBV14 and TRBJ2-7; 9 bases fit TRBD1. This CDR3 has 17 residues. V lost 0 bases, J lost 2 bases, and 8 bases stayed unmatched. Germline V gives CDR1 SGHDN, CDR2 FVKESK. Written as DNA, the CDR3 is TGTGCCAGCAGCCAAGACAGATGGGGACAGGGTCCCTACGAGCAGTACTTC. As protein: CASSQDRWGQGPYEQYF.

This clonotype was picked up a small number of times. For the CDR3, the DNA is TGCGCCAGCAGCCCCCGGACTAGTTGGGAGGAGACCCAGTACTTC. Protein: CASSPRTSWEETQYF. This sequence joins TRBV5-1 and TRBJ2-5; TRBD2 matches at 7 bases. Per germline, CDR1 SGHRS and CDR2 YFSETQ. This CDR3 has 15 amino acids. The V and J ends lost 4 bases and 5 bases, in that order; junction bases with no gene match: 11.